Following are 8 T cell receptor beta chains from one sample sequenced in a study of blood T cell repertoires in COVID-19. Generated by immunoSEQ multiplex PCR, the TCRdb table keeps only in-frame clones and is missing some. The sample carries under 250,000 clones, 88% recorded once. Sequencing was carried out using peripheral blood. Receptor source: a woman aged 55-69 years with acute or convalescent COVID-19.

V gene TRBV6-5 combines with J gene TRBJ1-1; a weak D match, TRBD1 (5 bases). The length of the CDR3 is 13 residues. Germline V gives CDR1 MNHEY, CDR2 SVGAGI. V was clipped by 5 bases and J by 0 bases, with 7 bases between them. In DNA form, the CDR3 reads TGTGCCAGCAGTCGACAGATGAACACTGAAGCTTTCTTT. This encodes CASSRQMNTEAFF.

The chain carries TRBV19 and TRBJ1-5; 11 nucleotides line up with TRBD1. The CDR3 consists of 16 residues. The J segment lost 6 bases and the V segment lost 4 bases, leaving 8 bases of the junction unmatched. The germline V gene has CDR1 LNHDA and CDR2 SQIVND (reference sequence). This CDR3 is CASSTRGTGGLQPQHF. CDR3 bases: TGTGCCAGTAGTACAAGGGGGACAGGGGGACTTCAGCCCCAGCATTTT.

V is TRBV30 and J is TRBJ1-1; D unclear. Germline-derived CDR1 and CDR2 are GTSNPN and SVGIG (reference sequence). The CDR3 runs to 12 residues. V lost 7 bases, J lost 4 bases, and 13 bases lay in between. The CDR3 here is CASQRGSTEAFF. DNA for the CDR3: TGTGCCTCTCAAAGAGGGTCCACTGAAGCTTTCTTT.

The gene calls are TRBV11-3 and TRBJ1-5; D not certain. The V end lost 1 base, the J end lost 6 bases, and 13 bases lay between the germline ends. Per the germline V gene, CDR1 is SGHNT and CDR2 is YENEEA. The CDR3 length is 15 residues. The CDR3 region has the DNA TGTGCCAGCAGCTTAGCACCAGGCTTCAGTCAGCCCCAGCATTTT. It translates to CASSLAPGFSQPQHF. Together with reference TRBV11-3 and TRBJ1-5, the CDR3 gives the full variable domain: EAGVVQSPRYKIIEKKQPVAFWCNPISGHNTLYWYLQNLGQGPELLIRYENEEAVDDSQLPKDRFSAERLKGVDSTLKIQPAELGDSAVYLCASSLAPGFSQPQHFGDGTRLSIL.

The V call is TRBV9, the J call TRBJ2-6; the D is unclear. CDR1 is SGDLS, CDR2 YYNGEE, per germline. Trimming stripped 4 bases from V and 0 bases from J, with 8 bases between. This CDR3 is 15 amino acids long. Here the CDR3 DNA reads TGTGCCAGCAGCCCAGGAAGCTCTGGGGCCAACGTCCTGACTTTC. Its translation is CASSPGSSGANVLTF.

V and J are TRBV5-4 and TRBJ2-4; TRBD1 aligns across 10 bases. Losses at the gene ends were 3 bases for V and 5 bases for J; bases not matched to a gene: 8. The CDR3 runs to 16 residues. CDR1 and CDR2 from the germline V gene are SGHNT and YYREEE (reference sequence). The CDR3 loop reads CASSSPGQGLQNIQYF. The CDR3 DNA follows: TGTGCCAGCAGCTCTCCGGGACAGGGGCTCCAAAACATTCAGTACTTC.

This chain connects TRBV18 to TRBJ2-7; D is possibly TRBD1 (6 bases). This CDR3 has 14 amino acids. Trimming stripped 4 bases from V and 6 bases from J, with 16 bases between. CDR1 KGHSH and CDR2 LQKENI come from the germline V gene. The CDR3 here is CASSRTAGEREQYF. The CDR3 nucleotides are TGTGCCAGCTCACGGACGGCAGGGGAACGCGAGCAGTACTTC. The full variable domain, its missing parts supplied by reference TRBV18 and TRBJ2-7, is NAGVMQNPRHLVRRRGQEARLRCSPMKGHSHVYWYRQLPEEGLKFMVYLQKENIIDESGMPKERFSAEFPKEGPSILRIQQVVRGDSAAYFCASSRTAGEREQYFGPGTRLTVT.

This clone was counted many times. The chain is built from TRBV14 and TRBJ2-2, with D tentatively TRBD2 (6 bases). Trimming removed 1 base from V and 7 bases from J, with 13 bases in between. CDR1 is SGHDN and CDR2 is FVKESK in the germline V gene. The CDR3 has 15 amino acids. Here the CDR3 DNA reads TGTGCCAGCAGCCAAGCGGGAGCGTTGGGCGGGGAGCTGTTTTTT. It translates to CASSQAGALGGELFF.